This is a list of T cell receptor beta chains from one sample in a study of T cells in Graves' hyperthyroidism and ophthalmopathy. Using its own MiXCR run on the multiplex PCR reads, TCRdb lists one record per CDR3 protein. The sample yields almost 600,000 distinct CDR3 sequences, approximately 15% seen once. Sequenced: blood. Receptors were obtained from a young woman with Graves' hyperthyroidism that later progressed to Graves' ophthalmopathy. Both conserved end residues are part of each CDR3. Fields, in order: D gene, V gene, clone size, J gene, CDR3 protein, CDR3 DNA. A D gene is named only where the DNA matches it firmly. Clone sizes are given selectively: once, few, many, or a class where the clone is expanded.

d_gene: -
v_gene: TRBV25-1
abundance: few
j_gene: TRBJ1-1
CDR3aa: CASSQTGILNTEAFF
CDR3nt: TGTGCCAGCAGTCAAACAGGGATTTTGAACACTGAAGCTTTCTTT

d_gene: TRBD2
v_gene: TRBV7-3
abundance: many
j_gene: TRBJ2-7
CDR3aa: CASSSAGGDFNEQYF
CDR3nt: TGTGCCAGCAGCTCCGCGGGGGGGGATTTCAACGAGCAGTACTTC

d_gene: -
v_gene: TRBV12-3/TRBV12-4
abundance: few
j_gene: TRBJ1-1
CDR3aa: CASSNGGLPEAFF
CDR3nt: TGTGCCAGCAGCAACGGGGGTCTTCCTGAAGCTTTCTTT

d_gene: TRBD2
v_gene: TRBV6-1
abundance: -
j_gene: TRBJ2-3
CDR3aa: CASTRGRGGWIDTQYF
CDR3nt: TGTGCCAGCACGAGGGGTCGCGGGGGATGGATAGATACGCAGTATTTT

d_gene: -
v_gene: TRBV12-3/TRBV12-4
abundance: few
j_gene: TRBJ2-1
CDR3aa: CASSLGTGTYNEQFF
CDR3nt: TGTGCCAGCAGTCTCGGGACTGGCACCTACAATGAGCAGTTCTTC

d_gene: TRBD2
v_gene: TRBV9
abundance: many
j_gene: TRBJ2-1
CDR3aa: CASSDGLAGSGEQFF
CDR3nt: TGTGCCAGCAGCGACGGACTAGCGGGATCAGGGGAGCAGTTCTTC

d_gene: -
v_gene: TRBV30
abundance: many
j_gene: TRBJ2-2
CDR3aa: CAWSERTDGELFF
CDR3nt: TGTGCCTGGAGTGAGCGGACTGACGGGGAGCTGTTTTTT

d_gene: TRBD1
v_gene: TRBV6-1
abundance: many
j_gene: TRBJ1-1
CDR3aa: CASSSAGQGPTEAFF
CDR3nt: TGTGCCAGCAGTTCCGCGGGACAGGGGCCCACTGAAGCTTTCTTT

d_gene: -
v_gene: TRBV6-5
abundance: few
j_gene: TRBJ2-1
CDR3aa: CASSYSLGGDDEQFF
CDR3nt: TGTGCCAGCAGTTACTCACTAGGCGGGGACGATGAGCAGTTCTTC

d_gene: TRBD2
v_gene: TRBV6-9
abundance: -
j_gene: TRBJ2-7
CDR3aa: CASSYTSGYYEQYF
CDR3nt: TGTGCCAGCAGTTATACTAGCGGCTACTACGAGCAGTACTTC

d_gene: TRBD1
v_gene: TRBV20-1
abundance: -
j_gene: TRBJ1-2
CDR3aa: CSVDRGSYGYTF
CDR3nt: TGCAGTGTAGACAGGGGCTCATATGGCTACACCTTC

d_gene: -
v_gene: TRBV11-3
abundance: many
j_gene: TRBJ1-1
CDR3aa: CASSVLAGSYDSNTEAFF
CDR3nt: TGTGCCAGCAGCGTATTAGCCGGGTCGTACGATTCGAACACTGAAGCTTTCTTT

d_gene: -
v_gene: TRBV4-3
abundance: few
j_gene: TRBJ1-1
CDR3aa: CASSQIPGLSEAFF
CDR3nt: TGCGCCAGCAGCCAAATCCCCGGGTTGAGCGAAGCTTTCTTT

d_gene: TRBD1
v_gene: TRBV27
abundance: few
j_gene: TRBJ1-2
CDR3aa: CASRPGTAYGYTF
CDR3nt: TGTGCCAGCAGACCCGGGACAGCCTATGGCTACACCTTC

d_gene: -
v_gene: TRBV3-1
abundance: many
j_gene: TRBJ2-1
CDR3aa: CASSQEGTNEQFF
CDR3nt: TGTGCCAGCAGCCAAGAAGGGACGAATGAGCAGTTCTTC

d_gene: -
v_gene: TRBV5-1
abundance: many
j_gene: TRBJ1-2
CDR3aa: CASSAPEFGYGYTF
CDR3nt: TGCGCCAGCAGCGCACCCGAGTTTGGCTATGGCTACACCTTC

d_gene: TRBD1
v_gene: TRBV29-1
abundance: many
j_gene: TRBJ2-7
CDR3aa: CSVEDEVKGALYEQYF
CDR3nt: TGCAGCGTTGAAGATGAGGTAAAGGGGGCCCTCTACGAGCAGTACTTC

d_gene: -
v_gene: TRBV5-1
abundance: -
j_gene: TRBJ1-1
CDR3aa: CASSFVQGGTEAFF
CDR3nt: TGCGCCAGCAGCTTCGTACAGGGCGGAACTGAAGCTTTCTTT

d_gene: -
v_gene: TRBV2
abundance: many
j_gene: TRBJ1-1
CDR3aa: CASSEEGVAFF
CDR3nt: TGTGCCAGCAGTGAAGAGGGAGTCGCTTTCTTT

d_gene: -
v_gene: TRBV5-4
abundance: few
j_gene: TRBJ1-6
CDR3aa: CASSPPGASANSPLHF
CDR3nt: TGTGCCAGCAGCCCCCCCGGGGCCTCAGCTAATTCACCCCTCCACTTT

d_gene: -
v_gene: TRBV2
abundance: many
j_gene: TRBJ2-2
CDR3aa: CASSGSGGAGELFF
CDR3nt: TGTGCCAGCAGTGGCAGCGGCGGCGCCGGGGAGCTGTTTTTT

d_gene: -
v_gene: TRBV6-1
abundance: many
j_gene: TRBJ2-7
CDR3aa: CASSSQASSYEQYF
CDR3nt: TGTGCCAGCAGTTCTCAGGCAAGCTCCTACGAGCAGTACTTC

d_gene: -
v_gene: TRBV4-1
abundance: -
j_gene: TRBJ1-3
CDR3aa: CASSQDSDSGNTIYF
CDR3nt: TGCGCCAGCAGCCAAGATTCCGACTCTGGAAACACCATATATTTT

d_gene: TRBD1
v_gene: TRBV7-3
abundance: many
j_gene: TRBJ1-1
CDR3aa: CASSSGQGVSEAFF
CDR3nt: TGTGCCAGCAGTTCGGGACAGGGGGTGTCTGAAGCTTTCTTT